These 8 T cell receptor beta chains share one sample of origin, sequenced in a study of T cell changes during pregnancy in multiple sclerosis. The repertoire was sequenced with immunoSEQ multiplex PCR; TCRdb's copy has only in-frame clones and lacks some. Of about 31,000 clones listed, roughly 87% are singletons. The sample here was CD8+ T cells from peripheral blood mononuclear cells, taken before pregnancy. The receptors derive from a female donor with multiple sclerosis, enrolled in a pregnancy study.

This clone was detected once. This sequence joins TRBV7-3 and TRBJ2-6, with 7 bases matching TRBD1. Germline V gene sequence: CDR1 SGHTA, CDR2 FQGTGA. Trimming cost V 5 bases and J 4 bases; bases outside gene matches: 14. The CDR3 consists of 18 residues. CDR3 amino acids: CASSPNRAGGEGANVLTF. The DNA of the CDR3 is TGTGCCAGCAGCCCCAATCGGGCAGGGGGTGAGGGGGCCAACGTCCTGACTTTC.

Only one count was recorded for this clone. The chain joins TRBV6-6 to TRBJ2-5; 8 bases fit TRBD1. J was trimmed by 3 bases and V by 0 bases; bases with no gene match: 6. The CDR3 runs to 16 residues. Germline V gene sequence: CDR1 MNHNY, CDR2 SVGAGI (reference sequence). The chain's CDR3 is CASSYSADRAEETQYF. The CDR3 bases are TGTGCCAGCAGTTACTCGGCGGACAGGGCAGAAGAGACCCAGTACTTC.

This clone was picked up a small number of times. This sequence joins TRBV4-1 and TRBJ2-1, with D possibly TRBD2 on 6 matching bases. The V end was cut by 1 base, the J end by 2 bases, with 12 bases between. CDR3 size: 16 residues. CDR1 and CDR2 from the germline V gene are MGHRA and YSYEKL. In nucleotides, the CDR3 is TGCGCCAGCAGCCAAGCAGAGCGGGCGGCCTACAATGAGCAGTTCTTC. It translates to CASSQAERAAYNEQFF.

V gene TRBV6-1 combines with J gene TRBJ2-7; 7 positions match TRBD1. This CDR3 contains 14 residues. Germline V CDR1 and CDR2: MNHNS, SASEGT. After removal of 1 base from V and 2 bases from J, the junction contained 2 bases not matched to a gene. CDR3 amino acids: CASSEGQGAYEQYF. CDR3 coding DNA: TGTGCCAGCAGTGAAGGGCAGGGGGCCTACGAGCAGTACTTC.

This chain joins TRBV7-2 and TRBJ2-2; D is perhaps TRBD2 (6 bases). Trimming removed 6 bases from V and 7 bases from J, with 18 bases in between. Germline V gene data show CDR1 as SGHTA and CDR2 as FQGNSA. The CDR3 contains 15 residues. This CDR3 reads CASSAPEGWDGELFF. The CDR3 DNA is TGTGCCAGCAGTGCCCCGGAGGGATGGGACGGGGAGCTGTTTTTT.

CDR3 amino acids: CASSIDLEVREAFF. The CDR3 DNA is TGTGCCAGTAGTATAGATCTTGAAGTGAGAGAAGCTTTCTTT. This chain links TRBV19 with TRBJ1-1; D gene ambiguous. The germline V gene has CDR1 LNHDA and CDR2 SQIVND (reference sequence). The CDR3 sequence is 14 residues long. The V end lost 0 bases, the J end lost 8 bases, and 13 bases lay between the germline ends.

V and J are TRBV10-3 and TRBJ2-5; TRBD2 aligns across 7 bases. The CDR3 extends over 14 amino acids. Trimming at V came to 8 bases and at J to 5 bases, leaving 11 bases not matched to a gene. Germline values: CDR1 ENHRY, CDR2 SYGVKD. CDR3 loop: CAIGGGRAAETQYF. DNA of the CDR3: TGTGCCATCGGTGGCGGGAGAGCCGCGGAGACCCAGTACTTC.

This chain connects TRBV7-6 to TRBJ2-1; D is possibly TRBD2 (5 bases). CDR1 is SGHVS and CDR2 is FNYEAQ in the germline V gene. The ends were cut back, 3 bases at V and 8 bases at J, with 23 bases in the middle. The CDR3 extends over 17 amino acids. The CDR3 here is CASSLRISDSLFDEQFF. CDR3 DNA sequence: TGTGCCAGCAGCTTGAGGATTAGCGACTCCTTGTTTGATGAGCAGTTCTTC.